This paragraph covers one TCR beta chain sequence. The sample is drawn from a study of cytomegalovirus exposure and HLA in healthy donors. Only in-frame clones appear in the TCRdb table, and some are missing; sequencing was by immunoSEQ multiplex PCR. The sample carries around 120,000 clones, about 91% recorded once. This CDR3 comprises 14 residues. Germline CDR1 is MRHNA and CDR2 is SNTAGT. The J segment lost 5 bases and the V segment lost 5 bases, leaving 5 bases of the junction unmatched. Sequencing used PBMCs. This receptor was obtained from a man aged 18 to 30 in good health and CMV-seronegative. This rearrangement joins TRBV6-4 to TRBJ2-3; 9 nucleotides match TRBD1. CDR3 amino acids: CASSSGQGGDTQYF. The CDR3, as DNA: TGTGCCAGCAGTTCGGGACAGGGTGGAGATACGCAGTATTTT.